Sequencing of this TCR beta chain was carried out in a study of cytomegalovirus exposure and HLA in healthy donors. Whole-study findings and limits: Earlier findings revealed that most TCR beta V segments proved productive either about 87% or about 30% of the time. A later analysis linked a missense variant in DCLRE1C to the trimming of TCR beta V and J genes. Immune exposure data for these donors was limited to CMV serostatus.

Amplification used 60 Vbeta primers and 13 Jbeta primers. Clones were sequenced by immunoSEQ multiplex PCR, and TCRdb holds only the in-frame ones, with some missing. This table has 110,000 or so clones, roughly 70% appearing once. A note on this clone: The target antigen is unknown.

V shed 6 bases and J shed 2 bases, with 10 bases lying between them. The CDR3 loop spans 13 amino acids. Germline V gives CDR1 MNHEY, CDR2 SVGAGI. This clonotype was obtained from a woman in her thirties or forties in good health and CMV-seropositive. The rearrangement links TRBV6-5 to TRBJ1-1; D possibly corresponds to TRBD1 (5 bases). Input material: PBMCs. The CDR3 protein is CASSSGINTEAFF. The DNA of the CDR3 is TGTGCCAGCAGCTCAGGGATTAACACTGAAGCTTTCTTT.